These 18 T cell receptor delta chains were sequenced from one sample in a study of gamma-delta T cells after stem cell transplantation. With CATT, TCRdb re-called clones from the RT-PCR reads. The sample consists of more than 10,000 delta-chain clones, over 1% of them appearing once. Specimen: gamma-delta T cells. The source of these receptors is a human donor. It is not recorded whose cells these are; they may come from a transplant donor.

With regard to this clone: At one of its ends the junction is not consistent with the germline gene, which may arise from a read error. The rearrangement joins TRDV2 to TRDJ1, with 11 nucleotides matching TRDD3. CDR1 GEAIGNYY and CDR2 EKD come from the germline V gene. This CDR3 spans 20 amino acids. CDR3 amino acids: CACDTLVVGDTAQYTDKFIF. DNA of the CDR3: TGTGCCTGTGACACCCTTGTGGTGGGGGATACGGCCCAATACACCGATAAATTCATCTTT.

Remarks on this clone: Germline is not matched at one junction end, which may reflect a read error. Other DNA sequences from this sample encode an identical CDR3 as well. The V and J genes are TRDV2 and TRDJ3, with D maybe TRDD3 (6 bases). CDR1 GEAIGNYY and CDR2 EKD come from the germline V gene. This CDR3 region has 17 residues. Here the CDR3 reads CACDPPGGAWDTRQMFF. DNA of the CDR3: TGTGCTTGTGACCCTCCGGGGGGAGCCTGGGACACCCGACAGATGTTTTTC.

Remarks on this clone: TCRdb's protein for this DNA is that of a much larger clone and differs from the translation at residue 11, likely a read error; the protein shown is the DNA translation. The V and J genes are TRDV2 and TRDJ1; TRDD3 agrees at 12 bases. The germline V gene has CDR1 GEAIGNYY and CDR2 EKD. V dropped 0 bases and J dropped 2; count of bases not matched to a gene: 12. The CDR3 runs to 19 residues. CDR3 coding DNA: TGTGCCTGTGACACCGTGACTGGGGGATACACGACTGGTACCGATAAACTCATCTTT. It yields the protein CACDTVTGGYTTGTDKLIF.

About this clone itself: A much larger clone lies a single base off, so this may be a read error. The identical CDR3 is also encoded by other nucleotide sequences in the sample. The chain combines TRDV2 with TRDJ1, with 7 positions matching TRDD3. CDR3 length equals 14 residues. Germline V gene data show CDR1 as GEAIGNYY and CDR2 as EKD. The CDR3 bases are TGCGCCTGTGACCCATTGGGGGAAAGTGATAAACTCATCTTT. This sequence encodes CACDPLGESDKLIF.

As concerns this clone: TCRdb attributes to this sequence the protein of a much larger clone, which differs from the DNA translation at residue 17; a read error is likely, and the protein displayed is translated from the DNA. The V call is TRDV2, the J call TRDJ1, with TRDD3 matching over 13 bases. CDR3 length: 19 residues. In germline, CDR1 is GEAIGNYY, CDR2 EKD. The CDR3 reads CACDSLLGDTKSLTDKPIF. The DNA for the CDR3 is TGTGCCTGTGACTCCCTACTGGGGGATACGAAGTCGCTCACCGATAAACCCATCTTT.

This clone ranks as medium-sized. J is TRDJ1 and V is TRDV2, with 7 bases identical to TRDD3. The CDR3 has 14 residues. V gave up 0 bases and J gave up 2 bases; unmatched junction bases: 2. Germline lookup yields CDR1 GEAIGNYY and CDR2 EKD. The CDR3: CACDTVLGTDKLIF. CDR3 nucleotide sequence: TGTGCCTGTGACACCGTACTGGGGACCGATAAACTCATCTTT.

Concerning this clone itself: TCRdb's protein, taken from a much larger clone, differs from this DNA's translation at residue 7, likely owing to a read error; the protein displayed comes from the DNA. V gene TRDV2 combines with J gene TRDJ1, with D maybe TRDD3 (5 bases). CDR3 length equals 15 residues. Trimming removed 2 bases from V and 3 bases from J, with 15 bases in between. CDR1 is GEAIGNYY and CDR2 is EKD in the germline V gene. The CDR3: CACDRINGDPDKLIF. The CDR3 DNA is TGTGCCTGTGACAGAATAAACGGGGACCCCGATAAACTCATCTTT.

As regards this clone: Given a far larger clone just one base away, this is likely a sequencing read error. Different DNA sequences within this sample yield the same CDR3. V is TRDV2 and J is TRDJ1, with D possibly TRDD3 on 5 matching bases. Germline lookup yields CDR1 GEAIGNYY and CDR2 EKD. V gave up 3 bases and J gave up 0 bases, with 10 bases separating them. The CDR3 has 14 amino acids. The chain's CDR3 is CACDSLGDTDKLIF. The CDR3 DNA reads as TGTGCCTGTGACTCACTTGGGGACACCGATAAACTCATCTTT.

As regards this clone: A much larger clonotype is one base distant, so this may be a read error. Additional DNA sequences in this sample encode the identical CDR3. In DNA form, the CDR3 reads TGCGCCTGTGACAGTGTACTGGGGGCCCCACAGTACACCGATAAACTCATCTTT. It specifies CACDSVLGAPQYTDKLIF. The chain joins TRDV2 to TRDJ1; 8 bases match TRDD3. CDR3 length equals 18 residues. Germline V gene data show CDR1 as GEAIGNYY and CDR2 as EKD.

This clone has more than one count but fewer than ten. The genes are TRDV2 and TRDJ1; 9 positions match TRDD3. Germline V gene lookup returns CDR1 GEAIGNYY and CDR2 EKD. The CDR3 covers 17 residues. Trimming took 1 base from V and 0 from J; bases not matched to a gene: 8. The CDR3: CACDTLLAGGYTDKLIF. The CDR3 DNA reads TGTGCCTGTGACACTCTACTGGCTGGGGGATACACCGATAAACTCATCTTT.

The table lists this clone with a few counts. The protein that TCRdb holds for this DNA derives from a much larger clone and differs from the translated DNA at residue 3, which likely indicates a read error; the protein shown here is translated from the DNA. The chain employs TRDV2 and TRDJ1; 10 nucleotides match TRDD3. The CDR3 is 15 residues long. Germline V gene data show CDR1 as GEAIGNYY and CDR2 as EKD. CDR3 DNA sequence: TGTGCCAGTGACAGGCTGGGGGATAACGGCGATAAACTCATCTTT. It codes for CASDRLGDNGDKLIF.

As concerns this clone: TCRdb's entry gives the protein of a much larger clone, which mismatches this DNA's translation at residue 5, likely from a read error; the protein reported here is translated from the DNA. Additional DNA sequences in this sample encode the identical CDR3. Here the CDR3 reads CACDHVLGDTLLIF. CDR3 DNA: TGTGCCTGTGACCATGTACTGGGGGATACGCTCCTCATCTTT. This chain uses TRDV2 with TRDJ1; 13 bases match TRDD3. This CDR3 region has 14 residues. Germline values: CDR1 GEAIGNYY, CDR2 EKD. Trimming at V came to 3 bases and at J to 11 bases, leaving 8 bases not matched to a gene.

By frequency in the sample, this clone is medium-sized. The same CDR3 is also encoded by other DNA sequences in this sample. The chain carries TRDV2 and TRDJ3, with 13 bases fitting TRDD3. J was trimmed by 1 base and V by 0 bases; bases with no gene match: 8. This CDR3 is 21 amino acids long. The germline V gene has CDR1 GEAIGNYY and CDR2 EKD. The CDR3 protein is CACDTVLGDTPESWDTRQMFF. The CDR3 DNA is TGTGCCTGTGACACCGTACTGGGGGATACGCCTGAGTCCTGGGACACCCGACAGATGTTTTTC.

A few counts support this clone. The protein recorded in TCRdb matches a much larger clone and deviates from this DNA's translation at residue 4, suggesting a read error; the protein here is obtained by translating the DNA. This chain uses TRDV2 with TRDJ1; D is uncertain. Germline V gene data show CDR1 as GEAIGNYY and CDR2 as EKD. The CDR3 is made up of 13 amino acids. V lost 5 bases and J lost 3, with 12 bases in between. The CDR3 DNA reads as TGTGCCTGTGGTGCCCTAGATGCCGATAAACTCATCTTT. Translation gives CACGALDADKLIF.

The chain has TRDV2 and TRDJ1; 13 bases are shared with TRDD3. CDR3 length equals 14 residues. The junction had 7 bases not matched to a gene; V was cut back by 4 bases and J by 9 bases. Germline V lookup: CDR1 GEAIGNYY, CDR2 EKD. DNA for the CDR3: TGTGCCTGTGATAGACTGGGGGATACGGAAGAACTCATCTTT. It specifies CACDRLGDTEELIF.

Details on this clone: A single base separates this from a much larger clone, so it may be a read error. The chain carries TRDV1 and TRDJ2; 11 bases are shared with TRDD3. Germline V CDR1 and CDR2: TSWWSYY, QGS. The V gene end was trimmed by 9 bases and the J gene end by 3 bases; junction bases not matched to a gene: 24. CDR3 length: 21 amino acids. The CDR3 here is CALHAPHRRVGDTRLTAQLFF. The CDR3 DNA follows: TGTGCTCTCCACGCTCCTCACAGGCGAGTGGGGGATACGCGTCTGACAGCACAACTCTTCTTT.

This clone was seen a handful of times. A much larger clonotype is one base distant, so this may be a read error. Other DNA sequences of this sample code for an identical CDR3. This chain connects TRDV2 to TRDJ1, with 12 bases matching TRDD3. V lost 4 bases, J lost 5 bases, and 7 bases stayed unmatched. This CDR3 contains 15 residues. The germline gives CDR1 GEAIGNYY, CDR2 EKD. CDR3 DNA: TGTGCCTGTGATCCCCTACTGGGGGATACTGATAAACTCATCTTT. Translating gives CACDPLLGDTDKLIF.

This clone was recorded at least ten times. V gene TRDV2 combines with J gene TRDJ1; 8 positions agree with TRDD3. The length of the CDR3 is 18 residues. Germline-derived CDR1 and CDR2 are GEAIGNYY and EKD. V dropped 1 base and J dropped 0; count of bases not matched to a gene: 12. CDR3 coding DNA: TGTGCCTGTGACACGATTACTGGGGGTCCCTCCTACACCGATAAACTCATCTTT. This encodes CACDTITGGPSYTDKLIF.